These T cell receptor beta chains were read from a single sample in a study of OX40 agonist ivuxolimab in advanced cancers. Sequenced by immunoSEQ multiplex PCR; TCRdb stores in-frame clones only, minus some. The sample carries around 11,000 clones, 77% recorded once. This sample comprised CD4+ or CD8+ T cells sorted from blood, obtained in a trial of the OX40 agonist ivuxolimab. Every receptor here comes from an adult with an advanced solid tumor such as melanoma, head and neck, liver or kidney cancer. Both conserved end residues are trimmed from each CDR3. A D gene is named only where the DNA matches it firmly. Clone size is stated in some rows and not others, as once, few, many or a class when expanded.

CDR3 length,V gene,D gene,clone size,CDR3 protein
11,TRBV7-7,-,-,ASSSGPGNEQF
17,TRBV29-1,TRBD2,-,SVPWGGLAGGGGAGELF
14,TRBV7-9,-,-,ASSPNRRGPPYEQY
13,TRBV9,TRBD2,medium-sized,ASSSPAGGLDEQF
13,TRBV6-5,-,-,ASFGGGAHSYEQY
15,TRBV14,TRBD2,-,ASSQDFLAVHTGELF
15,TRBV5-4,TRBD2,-,ASSLGLAGGNTGELF
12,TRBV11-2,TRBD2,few,ASSPWTSSYEQY
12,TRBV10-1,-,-,ASSGEGEVAEAF
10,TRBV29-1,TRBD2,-,SVGERGGTQY
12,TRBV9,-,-,ASSVAWENTEAF
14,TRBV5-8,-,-,ASSLITGWHTDTQY
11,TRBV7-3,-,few,ASSFGPNQPQH
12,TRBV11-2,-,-,ASSTRSGNNEQF
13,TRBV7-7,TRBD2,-,ASRNSGPPGETQY
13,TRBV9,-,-,ASSGGTAAGVEQY
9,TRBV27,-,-,ASSSYYEQY
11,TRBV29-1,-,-,SVEGGELETQY
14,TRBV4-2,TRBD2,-,ASSQAQRESPGELF
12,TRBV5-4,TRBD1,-,ASSATGPQETQY
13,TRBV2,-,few,ASTRAGINTGELF
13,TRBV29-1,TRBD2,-,SVHFATSGPSEQF
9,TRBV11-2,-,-,ASSFTGELF
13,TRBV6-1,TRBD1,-,ASSHEGTGPYEQY